This TCR beta chain was captured by sequencing in a study of early T cells in non-severe SARS-CoV-2 infection. TCRdb reanalysed the 5' RACE reads using MiXCR and keeps one entry per CDR3 protein. The data show under 80,000 distinct CDR3 sequences, around 10% seen once. With V trimmed by 0 bases and J by 4 bases, 4 bases remained unmatched. Per the germline V gene, CDR1 is MNHEY and CDR2 is SMNVEV (reference sequence). The CDR3 extends over 15 amino acids. In this sample, this clonotype turned up many times. Its specificity is not known. Study findings and constraints: Matches to VDJdb favored anti-spike CD8 responses and missed private and CD4 specificities.

This TCR was sampled from an adult who was a healthcare worker with PCR-confirmed SARS-CoV-2 infection or an uninfected control (not recorded which). The chain carries TRBV27 and TRBJ1-2, with 8 positions matching TRBD1. The specimen sequenced was whole blood. Here the CDR3 reads CASSLSQGAFYGYTF. The CDR3 bases are TGTGCCAGCAGTTTATCCCAGGGGGCTTTCTATGGCTACACCTTC.